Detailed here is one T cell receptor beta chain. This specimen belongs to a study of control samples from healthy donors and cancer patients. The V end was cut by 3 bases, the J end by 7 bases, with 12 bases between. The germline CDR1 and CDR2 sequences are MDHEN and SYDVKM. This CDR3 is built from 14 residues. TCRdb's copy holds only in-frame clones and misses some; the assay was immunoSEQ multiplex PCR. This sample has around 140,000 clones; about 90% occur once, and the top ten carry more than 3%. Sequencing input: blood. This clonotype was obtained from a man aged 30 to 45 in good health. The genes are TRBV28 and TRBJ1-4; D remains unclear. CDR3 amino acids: CASSFFQAREKLFF. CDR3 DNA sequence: TGTGCCAGCAGTTTTTTCCAGGCCCGTGAAAAACTGTTTTTT.